These T cell receptor beta chains were read from a single sample in a study of T cell repertoires in cytomegalovirus infection. TCRdb itself ran the reads through MiXCR, one entry per CDR3 protein. The sample consists of roughly 640,000 distinct CDR3 sequences, 20% to 30% of them appearing once. The sequenced sample was CD8+ T cells from PBMCs. Receptor source: a human donor in good health (CMV status not recorded). Some clones in this sample may be carry-over from other donors' samples. Each CDR3 is given with its conserved first and last residue. A D gene is named only where the DNA matches it firmly. For some rows the clone size is stated as once, few or many, or as a class when expanded; others skip it.

few	TRBV14	TRBJ1-6	NA	TGTGCCAGCAGCTACGGGACTCATAATTCACCCCTCCACTTT	CASSYGTHNSPLHF
NA	TRBV6-1	TRBJ2-7	NA	TGTGCCATCTCGATAGATGCAAGAGGGATTCAGTACTTC	CAISIDARGIQYF
few	TRBV7-9	TRBJ1-1	NA	TGTGCCAGCAGCGCCTTACAGGGCATGAACACTGAAGCTTTCTTT	CASSALQGMNTEAFF
NA	TRBV12-3/TRBV12-4	TRBJ1-2	TRBD1	TGTGCCAGCAGCCCAAGGGGACAGGACTTTGATAACTATGGCTACACCTTC	CASSPRGQDFDNYGYTF
NA	TRBV29-1	TRBJ2-4	TRBD2	TGCAGCACAATTAGGGCGGGGGAAAACATTCAGTACTTC	CSTIRAGENIQYF
many	TRBV7-8	TRBJ2-5	NA	TGTGCCAGCAGTTCGACAGAGTACCAAGAGACCCAGTACTTC	CASSSTEYQETQYF
few	TRBV7-9	TRBJ2-1	TRBD2	TGTGCCAGCAGCGGGGGACTAGCGGGCGGCTACAATGAGCAGTTCTTC	CASSGGLAGGYNEQFF
many	TRBV10-3	TRBJ2-7	NA	TGTGCCATCAGGGTAAGCGGGACAGGTTTTGGGAACGAGCAGTACTTC	CAIRVSGTGFGNEQYF
many	TRBV4-1	TRBJ2-1	TRBD2	TGCGCCAGCAGCCTTGGACTAGCGGGGGTCCCGGGTAATGAGCAGTTCTTC	CASSLGLAGVPGNEQFF
NA	TRBV7-9	TRBJ1-4	NA	TGTGCCAGCAGCCCGGGGGGCAGGGAGAAACTGTTTTTT	CASSPGGREKLFF
many	TRBV7-2	TRBJ1-2	TRBD1	TGTGCCAGCAGCCGCCGGGACAGGGAAATGGACTATGGCTACACCTTC	CASSRRDREMDYGYTF
NA	TRBV12-5	TRBJ2-1	TRBD1	TGTGCTAGTGGTTATACAGGGGGAGGACACAATGAGCAGTTCTTC	CASGYTGGGHNEQFF
many	TRBV7-9	TRBJ2-7	NA	TGTGCCAGCAGCCCCAGCCCAATTTCCTACGAGCAGTACTTC	CASSPSPISYEQYF
many	TRBV4-1	TRBJ1-1	NA	TGCGCCAGCAGCCAAGAGTCCTACACTGAAGCTTTCTTT	CASSQESYTEAFF
NA	TRBV20-1	TRBJ1-1	NA	TGCAGTGCTACCATTGGGACTGAAGCTTTCTTT	CSATIGTEAFF
NA	TRBV9	TRBJ1-2	NA	TGTGCCAACAGCGAACCCCAGGGTCTAAGCTACGGCTACACCTTC	CANSEPQGLSYGYTF
few	TRBV29-1	TRBJ2-7	TRBD1	TGCAGCGTAGAGACAGGGGGCGCCTACGAGCAGTACTTC	CSVETGGAYEQYF
once	TRBV5-1	TRBJ1-1	NA	TGCGCCAGCAGCAGTGACAGCCCGAACACTGAAGCTTTCTTT	CASSSDSPNTEAFF
few	TRBV11-2	TRBJ2-1	TRBD2	TGTGCCAGCAGCCGCAAACTAGCGGGGGACGGCAATGAGCAGTTCTTC	CASSRKLAGDGNEQFF
many	TRBV7-8	TRBJ2-5	NA	TGTGCCAGCAGCTTAGCGGGGGGTGATGAGACCCAGTACTTC	CASSLAGGDETQYF
few	TRBV20-1	TRBJ1-1	NA	TGCAGTGCCCGTCGCACGAGGGTCGCGTGGGGAAACACTGAAGCTTTCTTT	CSARRTRVAWGNTEAFF
many	TRBV7-8	TRBJ1-1	NA	TGTGCCAGCAGCTTAGCTCAGGGTGTTAACACTGAAGCTTTCTTT	CASSLAQGVNTEAFF
few	TRBV5-6	TRBJ1-6	NA	TGTGCCAGCAGCTTGGCCAGTACGAATTCACCCCTCCACTTT	CASSLASTNSPLHF
NA	TRBV2	TRBJ2-5	TRBD1	TGTGTCAGTTACCGGACAGGGTCCCCAGAGACCCAGTACTTC	CVSYRTGSPETQYF
few	TRBV20-1	TRBJ2-1	NA	TGCAGTGCTAGTGCGGTTGGCAGCGGCTCCTACAATGAGCAGTTCTTC	CSASAVGSGSYNEQFF
many	TRBV6-1	TRBJ2-5	NA	TGTGCCAGCATTGGAGAGACCCAGTACTTC	CASIGETQYF
NA	TRBV19	TRBJ1-1	NA	TGTGCCAGCTCCCGGGGCCCAGGCACTGAAGCTTTCTTT	CASSRGPGTEAFF
NA	TRBV6-1	TRBJ2-2	NA	TGTGCCAGCATATCGGGACTCTACACCGGGGAGCTGTTTTTT	CASISGLYTGELFF
many	TRBV15	TRBJ1-5	NA	TGTGCCACCAGCAGAGTGCCAGGGGATGGGCCCCAGCATTTT	CATSRVPGDGPQHF
NA	TRBV28	TRBJ2-5	NA	TGTGCCAGCACCCCCGTCATAGGGGCCGAGGAGACCCAGTACTTC	CASTPVIGAEETQYF
few	TRBV12-3/TRBV12-4	TRBJ2-2	NA	TGTGCCAGCATTCTTCCGGGTGGAACCGGGGAGCTGTTTTTT	CASILPGGTGELFF
few	TRBV10-3	TRBJ1-1	NA	TGTGCCATACAGGGGAACACTGAAGCTTTCTTT	CAIQGNTEAFF
many	TRBV12-3/TRBV12-4	TRBJ2-2	NA	TGTGCCAGCACCCCGGACACCGGGGAGCTGTTTTTT	CASTPDTGELFF
few	TRBV19	TRBJ2-1	NA	TGTGCCAGTAGTATAGTTCCCGCGGGACGAGAGCAGTTCTTC	CASSIVPAGREQFF
many	TRBV6-5	TRBJ2-1	NA	TGTGCCAGCAAAGCCTCAGTGAGAGACCTCTATGAGCAGTTCTTC	CASKASVRDLYEQFF
NA	TRBV4-1	TRBJ2-3	NA	TGCGCCAGCAGCCACCCGACAGAAAACAGCACAGATACGCAGTATTTT	CASSHPTENSTDTQYF
many	TRBV7-6	TRBJ2-2	NA	TGTGCCAGCAGCCCCAGGGGTGGGGAGCTGTTTTTT	CASSPRGGELFF
many	TRBV7-2	TRBJ2-7	NA	TGTGCCAGCAGCTTGAACAGGGTGACCGAGCAGTACTTC	CASSLNRVTEQYF
NA	TRBV20-1	TRBJ1-5	NA	TGCAGTGCTAGGAACCTGACAGCCTCAGTTGGGCCCCAGCATTTT	CSARNLTASVGPQHF
many	TRBV7-9	TRBJ1-1	NA	TGTGCCAGCACGACAGATATGAACACTGAAGCTTTCTTT	CASTTDMNTEAFF
NA	TRBV19	TRBJ2-2	NA	TGTGCCAGTAGTATCGCAGTGTCCGGGGAGCTGTTTTTT	CASSIAVSGELFF
many	TRBV27	TRBJ2-7	TRBD1	TGTGCCAGCAGTTTCCTCCCAGGGACAGGGGTTTCCTACGAGCAGTACTTC	CASSFLPGTGVSYEQYF
few	TRBV7-6	TRBJ2-5	NA	TGTGCCAGCAGCCAAACGTTCAAATCGCAAGAGACCCAGTACTTC	CASSQTFKSQETQYF
NA	TRBV29-1	TRBJ2-2	NA	TGCAGCGGGAGGGACAAGAACACCGGGGAGCTGTTTTTT	CSGRDKNTGELFF
NA	TRBV28	TRBJ2-2	NA	TGTGCCAGCGAGGACAGAACTTCGGGCACCGGGGAGCTGTTTTTT	CASEDRTSGTGELFF
NA	TRBV6-2/TRBV6-3	TRBJ2-2	NA	TGTGCCAGCAGTTCTTGGGACACGGAGGGCGTCGGGGAGCTGTTTTTT	CASSSWDTEGVGELFF
NA	TRBV6-5	TRBJ2-1	NA	TGTGCCAGCGGGGGGGCGAACAATGAGCAGTTCTTC	CASGGANNEQFF
few	TRBV14	TRBJ1-1	TRBD1	TGTGCCAGCAGCCAAAGACAGGGCTCGGGGGACACTGAAGCTTTCTTT	CASSQRQGSGDTEAFF
few	TRBV6-4	TRBJ2-1	NA	TGTGCCAGCAGTGAATCCAGGGTATCAGGGCAGTTCTTC	CASSESRVSGQFF
NA	TRBV12-3/TRBV12-4	TRBJ2-1	TRBD1	TGTGCCAGCAGCCCATCCGGGACAGGGGGAAGAAATGAGCAGTTCTTC	CASSPSGTGGRNEQFF
many	TRBV28	TRBJ1-2	TRBD1	TGTGCCAGCAGTTTATGCGCCCGGGACAGATCCTTCTATGGCTACACCTTC	CASSLCARDRSFYGYTF
many	TRBV28	TRBJ2-5	TRBD2	TGTGCCAGCGGCCTCTTGCAGCGGGGGCGGACCCAGTACTTC	CASGLLQRGRTQYF
few	TRBV28	TRBJ1-5	NA	TGTGCCAGCACAAATGGGAGGGTTAGCAATCAGCCCCAGCATTTT	CASTNGRVSNQPQHF
few	TRBV20-1	TRBJ2-1	TRBD2	TGCAGTGCTGTGATAGCGGGGGGCTCCTACAATGAGCAGTTCTTC	CSAVIAGGSYNEQFF
few	TRBV6-6	TRBJ2-3	NA	TGTGCCAGCAGGAACTCCCCGGGGGCCACAGATACGCAGTATTTT	CASRNSPGATDTQYF
many	TRBV14	TRBJ2-5	NA	TGTGCCAGCAGCAGGAGGGAGACCCAGTACTTC	CASSRRETQYF
few	TRBV12-3/TRBV12-4	TRBJ2-7	NA	TGTGCCAGCAGGACAGAGCCCTCCTACGAGCAGTACTTC	CASRTEPSYEQYF